Only a few counts were recorded for the clone carrying this TCR beta chain. This sample is part of a study of blood T cells in healthy people across ages. V was pared by 6 bases and J by 4 bases, with 12 bases of the junction left unmatched. The length of the CDR3 is 16 residues. Germline V gene sequence: CDR1 SGDLS, CDR2 YYNGEE. Using a J-beta primer mix together with a sample-barcoded 5' primer, a second PCR was run for about 6 to 12 cycles. Via MiXCR, TCRdb re-called the 5' RACE reads, giving one row per CDR3 protein. The sample consists of over a million distinct CDR3 sequences, 42% of them appearing once. Total RNA extracted from each sample amounted to at least 5 micrograms.

Sequences were obtained from blood. V and J are TRBV9 and TRBJ1-2, with TRBD1 matching over 10 bases. This receptor was taken from a woman between 18 and 29 years old in good health. In DNA form, the CDR3 reads TGTGCCAGCAACCAAGGGGGGACAGGGGCCCCCTATGGCTACACCTTC. Translated: CASNQGGTGAPYGYTF. The variable domain in full, completed from reference TRBV9 and TRBJ1-2, reads DSGVTQTPKHLITATGQRVTLRCSPRSGDLSVYWYQQSLDQGLQFLIQYYNGEERAKGNILERFSAQQFPDLHSELNLSSLELGDSALYFCASNQGGTGAPYGYTFGSGTRLTVV.